These T cell receptor beta chains were read from a single sample in a study of T-cell memory formation after mild COVID-19. TCRdb fed the 5' RACE reads into MiXCR, producing one record per CDR3 protein. The data contain some 160,000 distinct CDR3 sequences, about an eighth of them seen just once; the ten biggest clones take up about 3.3%. Sequenced material: PBMCs or a T cell subset sorted from them (not recorded which). Receptors originate from a man between 18 and 29 years old who had mild COVID-19 (a few samples of this study predate the infection). Cell type and time point are not known. Both conserved end residues are part of each CDR3. Each record gives: clone size, V gene, J gene, D gene, CDR3 length, CDR3 DNA, CDR3 protein. D genes are given only for firm matches. Size is stated for part of the rows, as once, few or many counts, or as a class when the clone is expanded.

size: NA
V: TRBV20-1
J: TRBJ1-5
D: TRBD1
length: 13
DNA: TGCAGTGCTAAAACAGGGGGGAATCAGCCCCAGCATTTT
CDR3: CSAKTGGNQPQHF

size: NA
V: TRBV20-1
J: TRBJ1-2
D: NA
length: 13
DNA: TGCAGTGCTAGAGTCGGCGGCTATGGTGGCTACACCTTC
CDR3: CSARVGGYGGYTF

size: NA
V: TRBV30
J: TRBJ1-1
D: NA
length: 13
DNA: TGTGCCTGGAGTCGGACCTTCGGGACTGAAGCTTTCTTT
CDR3: CAWSRTFGTEAFF

size: NA
V: TRBV20-1
J: TRBJ2-1
D: TRBD2
length: 15
DNA: TGCAGTGCTGGCGGACTAGCGGGGGGGAGCAATGAGCAGTTCTTC
CDR3: CSAGGLAGGSNEQFF

size: few
V: TRBV25-1
J: TRBJ1-2
D: NA
length: 18
DNA: TGTGCCAGCAGTGAATTGGGCCCTTCCGCCCCTCTTAACTATGGCTACACCTTC
CDR3: CASSELGPSAPLNYGYTF

size: few
V: TRBV18
J: TRBJ1-1
D: NA
length: 13
DNA: TGTGCCAGCTCAAACGACTTGAACACTGAAGCTTTCTTT
CDR3: CASSNDLNTEAFF

size: NA
V: TRBV10-3
J: TRBJ2-5
D: TRBD2
length: 17
DNA: TGTGCCATCAGCCCGCCCCCCGGACTAGCGGGGGGAGAGACCCAGTACTTC
CDR3: CAISPPPGLAGGETQYF

size: many
V: TRBV12-5
J: TRBJ2-3
D: TRBD1
length: 14
DNA: TGTGCTAGTGGTTCGCGGACAGGGGCAGATACGCAGTATTTT
CDR3: CASGSRTGADTQYF

size: NA
V: TRBV7-2
J: TRBJ1-2
D: NA
length: 13
DNA: TGTGCCAGCAGCTTAGCGGGGGGAAATGGCTACACCTTC
CDR3: CASSLAGGNGYTF

size: NA
V: TRBV2
J: TRBJ1-1
D: TRBD1
length: 15
DNA: TGTGCCAGCATAAGACCGGACAGGGGGCACACTGAAGCTTTCTTT
CDR3: CASIRPDRGHTEAFF

size: NA
V: TRBV7-2
J: TRBJ2-5
D: TRBD1
length: 13
DNA: TGTGCCAGCAGTCCAGGGGGCATGGAGACCCAGTACTTC
CDR3: CASSPGGMETQYF

size: few
V: TRBV2
J: TRBJ2-1
D: NA
length: 9
DNA: TGTGCCAGCAGTGTCGAGCAGTTCTTC
CDR3: CASSVEQFF

size: NA
V: TRBV18
J: TRBJ1-5
D: NA
length: 15
DNA: TGTGCCAGCTCCCTAGAACAGGGAAGCAATCAGCCCCAGCATTTT
CDR3: CASSLEQGSNQPQHF

size: NA
V: TRBV7-2
J: TRBJ2-2
D: TRBD2
length: 15
DNA: TGTGCCAGCAGCTCTCCAACTAGCGGCACCGGGGAGCTGTTTTTT
CDR3: CASSSPTSGTGELFF

size: few
V: TRBV27
J: TRBJ1-1
D: NA
length: 13
DNA: TGTGCCAGCAGTTTCTTGTCCGTCGGTGAAGCTTTCTTT
CDR3: CASSFLSVGEAFF

size: NA
V: TRBV5-1
J: TRBJ2-1
D: TRBD2
length: 19
DNA: TGCGCCAGCAGCTGGGGATCTAGCGGGGGGGCCGGTGGATACAATGAGCAGTTCTTC
CDR3: CASSWGSSGGAGGYNEQFF

size: NA
V: TRBV20-1
J: TRBJ1-2
D: TRBD1
length: 19
DNA: TGCAGTGCTAAAAATCCCTGGGCCGGGACAGGGGACACTAACTATGGCTACACCTTC
CDR3: CSAKNPWAGTGDTNYGYTF

size: few
V: TRBV5-1
J: TRBJ2-1
D: TRBD2
length: 14
DNA: TGCGCCAGCACTAGCGGGGGGGCCTTCCATGAGCAGTTCTTC
CDR3: CASTSGGAFHEQFF